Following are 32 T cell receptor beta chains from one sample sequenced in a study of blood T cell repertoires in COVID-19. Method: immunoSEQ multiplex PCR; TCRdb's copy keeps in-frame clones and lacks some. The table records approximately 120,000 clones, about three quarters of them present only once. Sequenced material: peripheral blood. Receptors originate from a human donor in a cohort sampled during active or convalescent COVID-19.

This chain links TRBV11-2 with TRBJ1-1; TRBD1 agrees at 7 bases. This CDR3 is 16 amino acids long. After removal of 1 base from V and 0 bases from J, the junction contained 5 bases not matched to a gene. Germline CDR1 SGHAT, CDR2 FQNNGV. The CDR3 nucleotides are TGTGCCAGCAGCTTAGGACAGGGTAGCGTGAACACTGAAGCTTTCTTT. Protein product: CASSLGQGSVNTEAFF.

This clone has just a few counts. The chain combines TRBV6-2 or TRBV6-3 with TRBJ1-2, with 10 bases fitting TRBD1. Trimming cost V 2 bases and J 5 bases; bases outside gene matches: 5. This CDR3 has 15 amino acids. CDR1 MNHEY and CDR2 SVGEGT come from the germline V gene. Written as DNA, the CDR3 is TGTGCCAGCAGTTACCCCGGGACAGGGGTATATGGCTACACCTTC. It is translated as CASSYPGTGVYGYTF.

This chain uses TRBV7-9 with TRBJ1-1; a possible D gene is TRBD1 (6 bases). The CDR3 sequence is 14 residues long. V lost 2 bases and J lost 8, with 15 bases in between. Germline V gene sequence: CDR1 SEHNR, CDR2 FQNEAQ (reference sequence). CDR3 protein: CASSLLQGVGEAFF. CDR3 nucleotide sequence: TGTGCCAGCAGCTTACTACAGGGAGTAGGGGAAGCTTTCTTT.

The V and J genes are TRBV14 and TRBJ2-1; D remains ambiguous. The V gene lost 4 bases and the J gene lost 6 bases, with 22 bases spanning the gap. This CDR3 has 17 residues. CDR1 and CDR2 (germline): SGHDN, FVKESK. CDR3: CASSPLSWLESSNEQFF. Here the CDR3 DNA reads TGTGCCAGCAGCCCTTTGTCATGGCTAGAAAGTTCCAATGAGCAGTTCTTC.

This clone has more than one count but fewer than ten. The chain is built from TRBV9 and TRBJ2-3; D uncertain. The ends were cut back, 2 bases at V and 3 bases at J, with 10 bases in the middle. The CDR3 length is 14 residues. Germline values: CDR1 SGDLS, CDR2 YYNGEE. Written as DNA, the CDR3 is TGTGCCAGCAGCGTTGAACGGCGGACAGATACGCAGTATTTT. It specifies CASSVERRTDTQYF.

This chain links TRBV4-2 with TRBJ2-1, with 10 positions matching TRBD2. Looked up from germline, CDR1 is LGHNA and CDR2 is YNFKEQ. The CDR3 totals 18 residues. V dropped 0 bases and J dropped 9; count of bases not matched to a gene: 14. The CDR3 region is CASSQDMVRTSGMGEQFF. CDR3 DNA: TGTGCCAGCAGCCAAGATATGGTGCGTACTAGCGGGATGGGTGAGCAGTTCTTC.

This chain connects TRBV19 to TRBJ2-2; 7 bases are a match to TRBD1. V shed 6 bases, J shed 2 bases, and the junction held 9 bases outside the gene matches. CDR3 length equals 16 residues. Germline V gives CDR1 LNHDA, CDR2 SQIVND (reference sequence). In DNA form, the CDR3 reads TGTGCCAGTAGGGAAGGGGGCGGTCTAAACACCGGGGAGCTGTTTTTT. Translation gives CASREGGGLNTGELFF.

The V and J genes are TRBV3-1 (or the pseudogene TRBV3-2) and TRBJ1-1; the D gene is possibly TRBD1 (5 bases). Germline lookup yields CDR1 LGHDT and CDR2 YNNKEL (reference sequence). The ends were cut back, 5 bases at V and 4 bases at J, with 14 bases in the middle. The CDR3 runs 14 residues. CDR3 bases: TGTGCCAGCAGCAAGAGCGCAGGGCTCACTGAAGCTTTCTTT. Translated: CASSKSAGLTEAFF.

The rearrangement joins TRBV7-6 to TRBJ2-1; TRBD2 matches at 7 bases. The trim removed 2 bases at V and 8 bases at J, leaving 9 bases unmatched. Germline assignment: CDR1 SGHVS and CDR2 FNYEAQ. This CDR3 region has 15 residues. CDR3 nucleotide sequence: TGTGCCAGCAGCTTAATGGCGGGAGAATCCCATGAGCAGTTCTTC. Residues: CASSLMAGESHEQFF.

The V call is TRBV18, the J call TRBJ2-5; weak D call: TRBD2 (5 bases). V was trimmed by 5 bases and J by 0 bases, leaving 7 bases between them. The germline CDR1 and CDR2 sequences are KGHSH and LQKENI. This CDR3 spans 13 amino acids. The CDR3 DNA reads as TGTGCCAGCTCATGGACTGACCAAGAGACCCAGTACTTC. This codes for CASSWTDQETQYF. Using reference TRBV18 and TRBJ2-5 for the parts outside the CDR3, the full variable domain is NAGVMQNPRHLVRRRGQEARLRCSPMKGHSHVYWYRQLPEEGLKFMVYLQKENIIDESGMPKERFSAEFPKEGPSILRIQQVVRGDSAAYFCASSWTDQETQYFGPGTRLLVL.

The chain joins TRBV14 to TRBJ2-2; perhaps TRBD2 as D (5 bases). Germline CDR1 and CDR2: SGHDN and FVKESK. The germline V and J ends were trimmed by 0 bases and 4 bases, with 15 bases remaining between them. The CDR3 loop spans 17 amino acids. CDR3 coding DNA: TGTGCCAGCAGCCAAGAATATCGCGGGTTTCGCACCGGGGAGCTGTTTTTT. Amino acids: CASSQEYRGFRTGELFF.

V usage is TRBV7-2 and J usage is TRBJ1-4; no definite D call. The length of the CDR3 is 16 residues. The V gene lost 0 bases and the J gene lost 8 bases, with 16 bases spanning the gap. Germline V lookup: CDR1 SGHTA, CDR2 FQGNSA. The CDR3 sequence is CASSLAGWPRKEKLFF. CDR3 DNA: TGTGCCAGCAGCTTAGCCGGATGGCCCAGGAAGGAAAAACTGTTTTTT.

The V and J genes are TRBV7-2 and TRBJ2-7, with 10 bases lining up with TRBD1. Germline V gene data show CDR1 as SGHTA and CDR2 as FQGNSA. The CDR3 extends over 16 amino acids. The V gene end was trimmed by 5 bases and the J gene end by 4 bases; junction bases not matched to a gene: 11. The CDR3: CASSPSRDRGLYEQYF. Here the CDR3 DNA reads TGTGCCAGCAGCCCAAGCCGGGACAGGGGACTGTACGAGCAGTACTTC.

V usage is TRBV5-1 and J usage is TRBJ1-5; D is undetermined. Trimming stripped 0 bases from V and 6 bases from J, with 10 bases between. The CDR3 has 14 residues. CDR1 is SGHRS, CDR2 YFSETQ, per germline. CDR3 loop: CASSLEGRGQPQHF. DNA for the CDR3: TGCGCCAGCAGCTTGGAAGGGAGAGGTCAGCCCCAGCATTTT.

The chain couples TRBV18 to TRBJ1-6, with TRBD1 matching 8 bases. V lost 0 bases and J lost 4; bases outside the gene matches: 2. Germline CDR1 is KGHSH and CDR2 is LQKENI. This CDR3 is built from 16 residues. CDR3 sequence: CASSPPRTGYNSPLHF. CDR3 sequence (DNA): TGTGCCAGCTCACCACCGCGGACAGGGTATAATTCACCCCTCCACTTT.

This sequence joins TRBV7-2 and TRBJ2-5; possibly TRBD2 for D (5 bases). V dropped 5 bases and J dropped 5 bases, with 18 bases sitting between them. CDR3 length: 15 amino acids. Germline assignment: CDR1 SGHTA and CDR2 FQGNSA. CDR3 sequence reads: CASSPDPGRQETQYF. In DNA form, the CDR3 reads TGTGCCAGCAGCCCGGATCCGGGAAGGCAGGAGACCCAGTACTTC.

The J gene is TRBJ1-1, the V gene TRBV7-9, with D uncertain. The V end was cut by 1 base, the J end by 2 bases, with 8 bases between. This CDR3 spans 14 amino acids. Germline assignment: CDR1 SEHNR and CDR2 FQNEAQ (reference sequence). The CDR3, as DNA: TGTGCCAGCAGCTTAGTACAGACAAACACTGAAGCTTTCTTT. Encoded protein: CASSLVQTNTEAFF.

CDR3 sequence reads: CASSFRGTSSEDTQYF. For the CDR3, the DNA is TGTGCCAGCAGCTTTAGGGGGACTAGTTCAGAAGATACGCAGTATTTT. The chain is built from TRBV7-9 and TRBJ2-3; 8 bases line up with TRBD2. The CDR3 has 16 amino acids. J gave up 5 bases and V 3 bases, and 10 bases lay outside the gene matches. Germline CDR1 and CDR2: SEHNR and FQNEAQ (reference sequence).

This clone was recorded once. CDR3 sequence reads: CSVRTGGQPQHF. Written as DNA, the CDR3 is TGCAGCGTTCGGACAGGGGGTCAGCCCCAGCATTTT. This chain connects TRBV29-1 to TRBJ1-5, with 10 bases fitting TRBD1. Trimming at V came to 5 bases and at J to 6 bases, leaving 1 base not matched to a gene. This CDR3 has 12 amino acids. Germline V lookup: CDR1 SQVTM, CDR2 ANQGSEA.

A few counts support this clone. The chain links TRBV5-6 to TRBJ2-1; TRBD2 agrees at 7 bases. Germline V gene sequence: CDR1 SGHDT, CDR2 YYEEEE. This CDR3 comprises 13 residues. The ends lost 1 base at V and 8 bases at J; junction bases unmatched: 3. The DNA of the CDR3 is TGTGCCAGCAGCTTGTGGGGAGGGGATGAGCAGTTCTTC. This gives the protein CASSLWGGDEQFF.

The CDR3 sequence: CASSDRGFVNEQFF. CDR3 coding DNA: TGTGCCAGTAGTGACAGGGGCTTCGTCAATGAGCAGTTCTTC. J is TRBJ2-1 and V is TRBV19; 8 bases fit TRBD1. The CDR3 is made up of 14 amino acids. J was trimmed by 6 bases and V by 5 bases; bases with no gene match: 6. Germline CDR1 reads LNHDA; CDR2 reads SQIVND (reference sequence).

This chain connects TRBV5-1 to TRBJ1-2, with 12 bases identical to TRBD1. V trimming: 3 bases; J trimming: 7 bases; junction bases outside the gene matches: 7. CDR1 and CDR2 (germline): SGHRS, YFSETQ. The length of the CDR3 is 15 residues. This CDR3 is CASSSPGQGASGYTF. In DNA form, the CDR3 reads TGCGCCAGCAGCTCCCCGGGACAGGGGGCCAGTGGCTACACCTTC.

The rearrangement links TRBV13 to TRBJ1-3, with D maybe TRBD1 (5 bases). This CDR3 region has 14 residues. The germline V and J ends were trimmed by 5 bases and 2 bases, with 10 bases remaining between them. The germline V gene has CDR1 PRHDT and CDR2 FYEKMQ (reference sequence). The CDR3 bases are TGTGCCAGCAGCCCTGGGGGGGCTGGAAACACCATATATTTT. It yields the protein CASSPGGAGNTIYF. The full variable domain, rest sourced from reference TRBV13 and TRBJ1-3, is AAGVIQSPRHLIKEKRETATLKCYPIPRHDTVYWYQQGPGQDPQFLISFYEKMQSDKGSIPDRFSAQQFSDYHSELNMSSLELGDSALYFCASSPGGAGNTIYFGEGSWLTVV.

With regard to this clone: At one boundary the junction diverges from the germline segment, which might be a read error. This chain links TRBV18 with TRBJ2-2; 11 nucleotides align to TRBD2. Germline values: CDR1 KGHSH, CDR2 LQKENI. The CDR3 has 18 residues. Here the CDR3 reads CASSPPLGLAVNTGELFF. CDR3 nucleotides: TGTGCCAGCTCCCCACCTTTGGGACTAGCGGTTAACACCGGGGAGCTGTTTTTT.

The CDR3 loop is CASSLAASPLHF. Written as DNA, the CDR3 is TGTGCCAGTAGTTTGGCTGCTTCACCCCTCCACTTT. The chain recombines TRBV19 with TRBJ1-6; D is unclear. Trimming left V 5 bases short and J 9 bases short, with 8 bases between. Germline V gene data show CDR1 as LNHDA and CDR2 as SQIVND (reference sequence). The CDR3 has 12 residues.

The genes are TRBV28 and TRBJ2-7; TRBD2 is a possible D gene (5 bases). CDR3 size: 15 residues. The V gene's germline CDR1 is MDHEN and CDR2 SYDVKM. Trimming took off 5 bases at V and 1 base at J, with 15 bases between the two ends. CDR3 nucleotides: TGTGCCAGCAGTGAGGGCCTAGCTGGGTCCTACGAGCAGTACTTC. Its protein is CASSEGLAGSYEQYF.

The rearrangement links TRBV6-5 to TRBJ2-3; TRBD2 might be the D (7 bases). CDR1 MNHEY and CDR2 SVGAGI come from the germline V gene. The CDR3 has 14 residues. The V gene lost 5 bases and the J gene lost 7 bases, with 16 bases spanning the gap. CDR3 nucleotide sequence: TGTGCCAGCAGTCCCGGGGGGCCAAGGAATACGCAGTATTTT. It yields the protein CASSPGGPRNTQYF.

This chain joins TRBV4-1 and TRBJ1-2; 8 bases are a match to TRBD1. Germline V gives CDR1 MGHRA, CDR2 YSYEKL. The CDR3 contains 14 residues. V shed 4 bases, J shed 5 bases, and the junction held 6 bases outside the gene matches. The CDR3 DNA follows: TGCGCCAGCAGCCTACAGACAGGGGAGTATGGCTACACCTTC. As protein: CASSLQTGEYGYTF.

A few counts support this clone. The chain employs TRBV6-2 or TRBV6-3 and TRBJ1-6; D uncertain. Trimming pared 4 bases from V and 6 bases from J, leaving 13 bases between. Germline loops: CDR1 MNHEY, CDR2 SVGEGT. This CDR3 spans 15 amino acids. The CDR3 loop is CASSSFMGINSPLHF. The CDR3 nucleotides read TGTGCCAGCAGTTCGTTTATGGGCATTAATTCACCCCTCCACTTT.

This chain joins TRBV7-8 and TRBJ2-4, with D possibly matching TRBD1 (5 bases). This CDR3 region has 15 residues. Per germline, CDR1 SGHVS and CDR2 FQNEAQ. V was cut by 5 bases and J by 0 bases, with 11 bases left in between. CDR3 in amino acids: CASSDTGLAKNIQYF. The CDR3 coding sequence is TGTGCCAGCAGCGACACAGGTCTAGCCAAAAACATTCAGTACTTC.

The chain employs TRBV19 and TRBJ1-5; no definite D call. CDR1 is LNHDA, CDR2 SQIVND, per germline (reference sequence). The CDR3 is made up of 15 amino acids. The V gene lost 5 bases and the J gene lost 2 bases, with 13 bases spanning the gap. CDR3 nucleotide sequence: TGTGCCAGTAGTGTGCGTGGGCAGCGCAATCAGCCCCAGCATTTT. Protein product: CASSVRGQRNQPQHF.

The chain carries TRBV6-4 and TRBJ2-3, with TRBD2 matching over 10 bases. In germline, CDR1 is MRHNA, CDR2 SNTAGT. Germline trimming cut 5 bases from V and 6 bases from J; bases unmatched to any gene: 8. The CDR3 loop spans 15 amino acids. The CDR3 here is CASSREAGGPDTQYF. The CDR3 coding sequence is TGTGCCAGCAGTAGGGAAGCGGGGGGGCCCGATACGCAGTATTTT.